This TCR beta chain is drawn from a study of T-cell reconstitution after alpha-beta-depleted transplantation in children. Study observations and caveats: T-cell counts and diversity at one year following transplant were attributed mainly to newly produced T cells. Reported findings indicate that, about two months after transplant, alpha-beta T cells came from several hundred expanded clones, which were derived from non-depleted graft cells.

Unique molecular identifiers were used in preparing the TCRbeta library. Using its own MiXCR run on the PCR reads, TCRdb lists one record per CDR3 protein. The table lists roughly 570,000 distinct CDR3 sequences, over 25% of them singletons. V lost 7 bases to trimming and J lost 5 bases; unmatched junction nucleotides: 6. The CDR3 covers 15 residues. CDR1 SGHTA and CDR2 FQGNSA come from the germline V gene. This clonotype was counted between two and nine times. Its antigen remains unidentified. This TCR was sampled from a boy under two years old with Wiskott-Aldrich syndrome, due to receive a stem cell transplant. The material sequenced was PBMCs, taken before TCRalphabeta/CD19-depleted stem cell transplant. J is TRBJ2-1 and V is TRBV7-2; TRBD2 agrees at 12 bases. The CDR3: CASTKLAGGHNEQFF. As DNA, the CDR3 is TGTGCCAGCACCAAACTAGCGGGAGGTCACAATGAGCAGTTCTTC.